This T cell receptor (beta chain) comes out of a study of glioma-infiltrating T cells. Study-wide points: Tissue-blood divergence was below expectation in non-neoplastic patients, above in gliomas. Tissue and blood shared very few CDR3 sequences.

TCR alpha and beta CDR3 regions were amplified from RNA using iRepertoire nested multiplex PCR. TCRdb processed the multiplex PCR reads anew with MiXCR; each CDR3 protein has one entry. Seen here are 100,000 to 150,000 distinct CDR3 sequences, approximately 25% observed once, and the top ten hold 15%. This clonotype has at least ten counts. What it recognizes is unknown. V lost 2 bases and J lost 0, with 9 bases in between. From germline, CDR1 is MNHEY and CDR2 SVGEGT. CDR3 size: 15 residues. The sequenced material came from glioma tissue, nonneoplastic brain tissue, or PBMCs (not recorded which). The chain uses TRBV6-2 or TRBV6-3 and TRBJ2-3; D might be TRBD2 (5 bases). This receptor was taken from a human donor with low-grade glioma or glioblastoma, undergoing nonglioma brain surgery, or in good health (not recorded which). CDR3 sequence: CASSYGADSTDTQYF. The CDR3 coding sequence is TGTGCCAGCAGTTACGGAGCGGATAGCACAGATACGCAGTATTTT.